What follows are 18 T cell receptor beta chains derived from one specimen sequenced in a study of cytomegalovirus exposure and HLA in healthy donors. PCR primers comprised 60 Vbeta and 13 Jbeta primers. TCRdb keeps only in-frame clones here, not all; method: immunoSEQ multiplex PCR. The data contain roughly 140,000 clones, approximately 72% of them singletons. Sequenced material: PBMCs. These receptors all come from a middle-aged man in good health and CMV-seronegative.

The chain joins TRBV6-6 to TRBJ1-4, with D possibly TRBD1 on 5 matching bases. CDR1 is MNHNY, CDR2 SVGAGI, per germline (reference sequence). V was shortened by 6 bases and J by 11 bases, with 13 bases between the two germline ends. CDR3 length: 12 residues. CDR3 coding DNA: TGTGCCAGCAGCGATGGGGGACTTAAACTGTTTTTT. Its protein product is CASSDGGLKLFF.

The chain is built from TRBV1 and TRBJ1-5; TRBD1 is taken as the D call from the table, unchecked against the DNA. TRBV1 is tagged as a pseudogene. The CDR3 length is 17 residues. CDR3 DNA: TGCACCAGCAGCCAACAAAGATCCGACAGGGGTGATCAGCCCCAGCATTTT. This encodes CTSSQQRSDRGDQPQHF.

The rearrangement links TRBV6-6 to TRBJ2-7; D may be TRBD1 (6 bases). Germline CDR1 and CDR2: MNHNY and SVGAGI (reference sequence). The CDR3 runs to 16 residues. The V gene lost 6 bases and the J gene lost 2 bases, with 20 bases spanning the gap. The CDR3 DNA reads TGTGCCAGCAGCTCCTCCGGGACACCAACTCCCTACGAGCAGTACTTC. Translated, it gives CASSSSGTPTPYEQYF.

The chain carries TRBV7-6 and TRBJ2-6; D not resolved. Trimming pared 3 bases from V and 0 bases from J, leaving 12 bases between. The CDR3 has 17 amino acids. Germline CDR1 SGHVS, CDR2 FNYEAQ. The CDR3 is CASSFAPHGSGANVLTF. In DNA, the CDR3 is TGTGCCAGCAGCTTCGCCCCCCACGGCTCTGGGGCCAACGTCCTGACTTTC.

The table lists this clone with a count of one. CDR3 residues: CASSLVGEGLARNEQFF. CDR3 nucleotide sequence: TGTGCCAGCAGCTTAGTGGGGGAGGGACTAGCTAGAAATGAGCAGTTCTTC. V and J are TRBV13 and TRBJ2-1, with 9 nucleotides matching TRBD2. The germline gives CDR1 PRHDT, CDR2 FYEKMQ (reference sequence). The CDR3 sequence is 17 residues long. J lost 7 bases, V lost 1 base, and 11 bases had no gene match.

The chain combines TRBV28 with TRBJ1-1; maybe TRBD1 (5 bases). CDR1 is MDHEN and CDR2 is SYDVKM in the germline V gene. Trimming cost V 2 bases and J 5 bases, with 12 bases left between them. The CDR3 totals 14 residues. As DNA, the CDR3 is TGTGCCAGCAGTTTAATCTTGCCAGGGACTGAAGCTTTCTTT. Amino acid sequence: CASSLILPGTEAFF.

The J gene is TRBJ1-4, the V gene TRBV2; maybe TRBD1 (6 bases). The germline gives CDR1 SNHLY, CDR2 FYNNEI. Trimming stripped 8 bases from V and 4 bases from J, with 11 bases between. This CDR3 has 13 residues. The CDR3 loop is CASGIQGNEKLFF. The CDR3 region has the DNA TGTGCCAGCGGTATACAGGGTAATGAAAAACTGTTTTTT.

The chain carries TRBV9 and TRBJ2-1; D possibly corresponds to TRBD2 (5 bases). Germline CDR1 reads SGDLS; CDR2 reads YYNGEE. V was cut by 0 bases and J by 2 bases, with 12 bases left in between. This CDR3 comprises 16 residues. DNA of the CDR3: TGTGCCAGCAGCGTAGGGGTAGCGTCCACCTACAATGAGCAGTTCTTC. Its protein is CASSVGVASTYNEQFF.

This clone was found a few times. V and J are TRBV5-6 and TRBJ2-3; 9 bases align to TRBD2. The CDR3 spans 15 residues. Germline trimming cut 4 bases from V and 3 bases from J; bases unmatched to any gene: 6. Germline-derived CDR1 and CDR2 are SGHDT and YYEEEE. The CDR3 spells CASSGRTSVTDTQYF. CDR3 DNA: TGTGCCAGCAGCGGGAGGACTAGCGTTACAGATACGCAGTATTTT.

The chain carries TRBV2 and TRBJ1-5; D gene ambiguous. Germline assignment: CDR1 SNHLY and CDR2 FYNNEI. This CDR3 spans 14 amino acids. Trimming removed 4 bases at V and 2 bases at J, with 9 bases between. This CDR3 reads CASSATAGNQPQHF. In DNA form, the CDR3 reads TGTGCCAGCAGTGCCACGGCGGGCAATCAGCCCCAGCATTTT. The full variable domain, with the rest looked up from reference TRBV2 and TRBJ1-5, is EPEVTQTPSHQVTQMGQEVILRCVPISNHLYFYWYRQILGQKVEFLVSFYNNEISEKSEIFDDQFSVERPDGSNFTLKIRSTKLEDSAMYFCASSATAGNQPQHFGDGTRLSIL.

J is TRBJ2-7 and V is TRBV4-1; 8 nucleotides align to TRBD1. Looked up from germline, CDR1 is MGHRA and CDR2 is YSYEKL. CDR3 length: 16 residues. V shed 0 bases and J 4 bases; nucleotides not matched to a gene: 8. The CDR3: CASSQDQGAIFYEQYF. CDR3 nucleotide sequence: TGCGCCAGCAGCCAAGATCAGGGGGCGATATTTTACGAGCAGTACTTC.

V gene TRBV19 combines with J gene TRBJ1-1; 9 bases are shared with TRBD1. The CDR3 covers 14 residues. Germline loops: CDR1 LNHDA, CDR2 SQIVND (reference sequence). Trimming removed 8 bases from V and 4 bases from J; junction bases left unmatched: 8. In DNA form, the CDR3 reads TGTGCCAGTGGAAGGGGACAGGGAGGCACTGAAGCTTTCTTT. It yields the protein CASGRGQGGTEAFF.

The CDR3 DNA reads TGCGCCAGCAGCCAAGAGGGGTACAAGGACAGGGGGGAGACCCAGTACTTC. It specifies CASSQEGYKDRGETQYF. This rearrangement joins TRBV4-1 to TRBJ2-5, with TRBD1 matching over 10 bases. The V gene's germline CDR1 is MGHRA and CDR2 YSYEKL. With V trimmed by 0 bases and J by 5 bases, 9 bases remained unmatched. The CDR3 extends over 17 amino acids.

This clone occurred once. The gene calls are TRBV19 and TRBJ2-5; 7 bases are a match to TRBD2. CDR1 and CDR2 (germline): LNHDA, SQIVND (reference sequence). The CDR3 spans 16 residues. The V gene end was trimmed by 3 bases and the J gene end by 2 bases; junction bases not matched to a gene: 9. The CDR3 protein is CASSMGHGGGQETQYF. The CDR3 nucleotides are TGTGCCAGTAGTATGGGGCATGGGGGGGGACAAGAGACCCAGTACTTC.

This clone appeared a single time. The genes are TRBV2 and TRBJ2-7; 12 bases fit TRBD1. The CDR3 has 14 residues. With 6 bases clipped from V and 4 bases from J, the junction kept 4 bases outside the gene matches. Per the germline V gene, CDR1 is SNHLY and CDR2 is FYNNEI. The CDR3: CASRGTGGAYEQYF. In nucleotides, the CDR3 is TGTGCCAGCAGGGGGACAGGGGGCGCGTACGAGCAGTACTTC.

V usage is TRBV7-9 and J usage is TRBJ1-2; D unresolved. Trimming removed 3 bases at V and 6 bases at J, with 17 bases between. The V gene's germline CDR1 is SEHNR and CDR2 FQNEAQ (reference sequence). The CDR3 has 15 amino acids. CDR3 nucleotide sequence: TGTGCCAGCAGCTTTGGCCGGGGTATTGGTGATGGCTACACCTTC. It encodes CASSFGRGIGDGYTF.

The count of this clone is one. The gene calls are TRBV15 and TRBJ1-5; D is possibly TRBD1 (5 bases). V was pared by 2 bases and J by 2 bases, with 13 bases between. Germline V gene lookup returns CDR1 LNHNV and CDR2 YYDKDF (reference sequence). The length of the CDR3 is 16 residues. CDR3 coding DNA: TGTGCCACCAGCAGAATGGCAGGGCAGGGCAATCAGCCCCAGCATTTT. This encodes CATSRMAGQGNQPQHF.

The CDR3 reads CASSLVPGKAYEQYF. CDR3 bases: TGTGCCAGCAGCTTGGTACCGGGAAAGGCCTACGAGCAGTACTTC. The chain recombines TRBV5-5 with TRBJ2-7; perhaps TRBD2 as D (5 bases). Germline loops: CDR1 SGHKS, CDR2 YYEKEE (reference sequence). This CDR3 region has 15 residues. V was shortened by 0 bases and J by 2 bases, with 12 bases between the two germline ends.